This T cell receptor beta chain was recorded in a study of OX40 agonist ivuxolimab in advanced cancers. Study as a whole: Six ivuxolimab dose levels, 0.01 to 10 mg/kg, were given intravenously every 2 weeks. Patients treated during dose escalation were battling hepatocellular carcinoma, melanoma, renal cell or head and neck cancer. Participants could have had prior anti-PD-1, anti-PD-L1 or anti-CTLA-4 therapy, and less than 45% had some.

CDR1 and CDR2 (germline): LGHNA, YSLEER. Trimming took off 1 base at V and 5 bases at J, with 14 bases between the two ends. This CDR3 is 16 amino acids long. Clones were read by immunoSEQ multiplex PCR, and TCRdb kept only the in-frame ones, dropping some. Among 50,000 to 65,000 clones listed, about 91% were seen once. The gene calls are TRBV4-3 and TRBJ2-2, with D possibly being TRBD2 (7 bases). The sequence was obtained from an adult with an advanced solid tumor such as melanoma, head and neck, liver or kidney cancer. The input for sequencing was CD4+ or CD8+ T cells sorted from blood, taken in a trial of the OX40 agonist ivuxolimab. The CDR3 DNA follows: TGCGCCAGCAGCCAAGTAGGGGGGGCTATTACCGGGGAGCTGTTTTTT. This encodes CASSQVGGAITGELFF.